This note documents a single TCR beta chain sequence. Self-reported history from a screening survey and questionnaire set each donor's cohort. Cohort 3 recovery required two negative PCRs, clearance, or symptom resolution. This specimen comes from a study of blood T cell repertoires in COVID-19. Study as a whole: Acute and convalescent COVID-19 specimens originated in the United States, Italy and Spain. Sources were T cells, B-cell-depleted T cells, or PBMCs; the material itself was cDNA or gDNA.

CDR1 and CDR2 (germline): KGHSH, LQKENI. The CDR3 spans 15 residues. V lost 6 bases and J lost 4, with 19 bases in between. Using immunoSEQ multiplex PCR, the repertoire was profiled, and TCRdb retains in-frame clones only, with some absent. The sample lists over 250,000 clones, roughly 86% occurring once. The sequencing sample was made of PBMCs or T cells enriched from blood (not recorded which). This chain joins TRBV18 and TRBJ2-7; D is uncertain. The TCR sequence derives from a woman aged 18-29 years who had recovered from COVID-19. The CDR3 nucleotides are TGTGCCAGCTCGTCAAGAGAGAACCCGAAGTACGAGCAGTACTTC. Translation gives CASSSRENPKYEQYF.